Sequencing of this T cell receptor beta chain was carried out in a study of shared clonotypes between healthy human individuals. Study donors comprised healthy, HIV-negative adults devoid of recent acute infection or vaccination. At the deep level, the assay was run. Genomic DNA (from each subset) was split evenly across several immunoSEQ plates. Ten immunoSEQ deep assay plates held the unsorted PBMC DNA. Method: immunoSEQ multiplex PCR; TCRdb's copy keeps in-frame clones and lacks some. The sample consists of about 460,000 clones, 60% to 80% of them appearing once. CDR1 and CDR2 (germline): SGDLS, YYNGEE. CDR3 length: 15 amino acids.

The TCR sequence derives from a woman between 40 and 55 years old in good health. Some clones in this sample may be carry-over from other donors' samples. The V gene is TRBV9, the J gene TRBJ2-5, with D possibly being TRBD2 (6 bases). The end of the DNA aligns better with TRBJ2-7, so the J call may be wrong. Sequenced input: PBMCs. The CDR3 region is CASSVGGTPSYEQYF. CDR3 DNA: TGTGCCAGCAGCGTGGGCGGGACCCCCTCCTACGAGCAGTACTTC.